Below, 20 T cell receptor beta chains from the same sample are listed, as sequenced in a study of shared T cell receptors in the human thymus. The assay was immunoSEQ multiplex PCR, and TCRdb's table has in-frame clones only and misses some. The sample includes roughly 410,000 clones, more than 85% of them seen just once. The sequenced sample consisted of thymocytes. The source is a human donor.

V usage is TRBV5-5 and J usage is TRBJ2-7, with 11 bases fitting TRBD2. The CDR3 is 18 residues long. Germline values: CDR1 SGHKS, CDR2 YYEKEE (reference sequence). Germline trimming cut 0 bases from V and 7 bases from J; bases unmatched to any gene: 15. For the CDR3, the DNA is TGTGCCAGCAGCTTGGAGTTAGCGGGAGGGCCCCCATCGGGAGAGCAGTACTTC. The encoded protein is CASSLELAGGPPSGEQYF.

CDR3 in amino acids: CASSVGRTISGNTIYF. CDR3 nucleotide sequence: TGTGCCAGCAGCGTAGGGCGGACGATCTCTGGAAACACCATATATTTT. The chain carries TRBV9 and TRBJ1-3; D unclear. Per germline, CDR1 SGDLS and CDR2 YYNGEE. The CDR3 extends over 16 amino acids. V lost 0 bases and J lost 0, with 10 bases in between.

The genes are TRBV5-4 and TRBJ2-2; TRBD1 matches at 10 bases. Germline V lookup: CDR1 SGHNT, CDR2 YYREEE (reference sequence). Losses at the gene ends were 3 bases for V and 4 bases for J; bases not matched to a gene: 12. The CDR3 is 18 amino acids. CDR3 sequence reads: CASSSEVRDRGGTGELFF. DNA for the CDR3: TGTGCCAGCAGCTCGGAAGTCCGGGACAGGGGAGGCACCGGGGAGCTGTTTTTT.

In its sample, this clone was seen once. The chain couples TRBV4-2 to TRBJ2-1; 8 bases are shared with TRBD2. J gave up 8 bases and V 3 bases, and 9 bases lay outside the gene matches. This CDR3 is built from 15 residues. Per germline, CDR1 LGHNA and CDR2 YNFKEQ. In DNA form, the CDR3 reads TGTGCCAGCAGCCACCCGGGACTAGGAGGATATGAGCAGTTCTTC. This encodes CASSHPGLGGYEQFF.

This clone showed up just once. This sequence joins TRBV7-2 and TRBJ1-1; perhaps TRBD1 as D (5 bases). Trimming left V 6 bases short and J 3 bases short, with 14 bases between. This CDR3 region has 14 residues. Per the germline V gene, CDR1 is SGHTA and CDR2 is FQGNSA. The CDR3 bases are TGTGCCAGCAGTATCAATGGGGGTGACACTGAAGCTTTCTTT. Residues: CASSINGGDTEAFF.

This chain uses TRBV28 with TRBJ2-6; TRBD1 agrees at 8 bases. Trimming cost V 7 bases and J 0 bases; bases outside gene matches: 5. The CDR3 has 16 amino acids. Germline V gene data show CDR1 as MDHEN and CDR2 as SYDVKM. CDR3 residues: CASTGDRSSGANVLTF. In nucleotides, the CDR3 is TGTGCCAGCACCGGGGACAGGAGCTCTGGGGCCAACGTCCTGACTTTC.

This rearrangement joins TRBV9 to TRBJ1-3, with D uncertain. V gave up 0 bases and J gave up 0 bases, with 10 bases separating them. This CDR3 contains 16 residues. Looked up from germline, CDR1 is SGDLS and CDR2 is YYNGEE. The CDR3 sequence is CASSVGGSLSGNTIYF. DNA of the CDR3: TGTGCCAGCAGCGTAGGCGGCAGTCTCTCTGGAAACACCATATATTTT.

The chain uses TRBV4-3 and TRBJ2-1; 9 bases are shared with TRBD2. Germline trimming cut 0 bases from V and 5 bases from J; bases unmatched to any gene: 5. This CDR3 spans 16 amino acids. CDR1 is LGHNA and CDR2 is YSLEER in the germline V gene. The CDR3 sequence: CASSQEGIAGDNEQFF. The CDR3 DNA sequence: TGCGCCAGCAGCCAAGAGGGGATAGCGGGGGACAATGAGCAGTTCTTC.

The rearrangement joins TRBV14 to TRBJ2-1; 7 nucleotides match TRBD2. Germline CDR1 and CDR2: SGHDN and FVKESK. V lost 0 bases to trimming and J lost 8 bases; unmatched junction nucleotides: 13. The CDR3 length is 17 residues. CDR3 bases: TGTGCCAGCAGCCAAGATGGGGCGGGAGAAGGGTTGGATGAGCAGTTCTTC. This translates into CASSQDGAGEGLDEQFF.

The DNA for the CDR3 is TGTGCCAGCAGTTTTTTCGGAACTCCGGGAGCGGGCGACGAGCAGTACTTC. Translating gives CASSFFGTPGAGDEQYF. This sequence joins TRBV28 and TRBJ2-7; D might be TRBD2 (6 bases). V was cut by 3 bases and J by 5 bases, with 23 bases left in between. CDR3 length: 17 residues. Germline CDR1 MDHEN, CDR2 SYDVKM.

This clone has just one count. The CDR3 sequence: CASSPLDRAGGTGELFF. The CDR3 DNA follows: TGTGCCAGCTCACCACTGGATCGGGCAGGGGGGACCGGGGAGCTGTTTTTT. V usage is TRBV18 and J usage is TRBJ2-2; tentatively, D is TRBD1 (7 bases). V dropped 1 base and J dropped 5 bases, with 17 bases sitting between them. Germline V gives CDR1 KGHSH, CDR2 LQKENI. The CDR3 is 17 amino acids.

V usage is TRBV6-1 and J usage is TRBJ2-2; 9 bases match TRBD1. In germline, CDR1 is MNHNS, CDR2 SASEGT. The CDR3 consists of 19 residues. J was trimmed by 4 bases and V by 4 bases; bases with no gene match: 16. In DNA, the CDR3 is TGTGCCAGCAGTGTAACACCGAACTACAGGGGGCGGGTCACCGGGGAGCTGTTTTTT. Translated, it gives CASSVTPNYRGRVTGELFF.

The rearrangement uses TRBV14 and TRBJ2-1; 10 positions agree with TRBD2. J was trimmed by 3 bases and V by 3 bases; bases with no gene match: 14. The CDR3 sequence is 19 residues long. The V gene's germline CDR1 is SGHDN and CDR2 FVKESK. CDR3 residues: CASSHPPPGLARDYNEQFF. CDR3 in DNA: TGTGCCAGCAGCCATCCCCCACCGGGACTAGCGCGTGACTACAATGAGCAGTTCTTC.

The CDR3 nucleotides read TGTGCCAGCACACGCAGGGGTGGGGGTCGGGAGACCCAGTACTTC. This encodes CASTRRGGGRETQYF. The J gene is TRBJ2-5, the V gene TRBV6-5; D possibly corresponds to TRBD1 (6 bases). The CDR3 is 15 residues long. Germline V gives CDR1 MNHEY, CDR2 SVGAGI. The V and J ends lost 7 bases and 5 bases respectively, with 20 bases between them.

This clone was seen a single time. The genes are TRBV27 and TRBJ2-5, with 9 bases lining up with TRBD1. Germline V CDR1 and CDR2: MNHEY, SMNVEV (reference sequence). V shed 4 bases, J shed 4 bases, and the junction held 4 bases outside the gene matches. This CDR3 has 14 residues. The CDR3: CASSCSTGGETQYF. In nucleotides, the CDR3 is TGTGCCAGCAGTTGCTCGACAGGGGGAGAGACCCAGTACTTC.

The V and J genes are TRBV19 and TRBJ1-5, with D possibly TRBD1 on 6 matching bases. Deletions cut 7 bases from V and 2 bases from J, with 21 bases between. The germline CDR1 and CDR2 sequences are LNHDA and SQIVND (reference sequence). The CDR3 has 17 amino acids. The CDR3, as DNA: TGTGCCAGTAACGGCCCGGGGGGCGAGGGCGGCAATCAGCCCCAGCATTTT. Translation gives CASNGPGGEGGNQPQHF.

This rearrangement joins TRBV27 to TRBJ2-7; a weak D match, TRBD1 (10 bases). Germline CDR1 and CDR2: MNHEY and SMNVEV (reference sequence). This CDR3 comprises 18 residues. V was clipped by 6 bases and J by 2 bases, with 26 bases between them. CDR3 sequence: CASSRTGGGGRGPYEQYF. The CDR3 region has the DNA TGTGCCAGCAGCCGGACAGGGGGTGGCGGGAGGGGGCCCTACGAGCAGTACTTC.

The CDR3 DNA is TGTGCCAGCAGCTTAGTGGTTGGCAGGGTAGGCGGTGGCTACACCTTC. It specifies CASSLVVGRVGGGYTF. This chain connects TRBV11-2 to TRBJ1-2; a weak D match, TRBD1 (5 bases). Germline V CDR1 and CDR2: SGHAT, FQNNGV. The V end was cut by 1 base, the J end by 7 bases, with 19 bases between. This CDR3 has 16 residues.

The DNA for the CDR3 is TGCGCCAGCAGTCAGGGGACTAGCGGCTACAATGAGCAGTTCTTC. Translated: CASSQGTSGYNEQFF. The rearrangement joins TRBV5-1 to TRBJ2-1; 11 bases agree with TRBD2. With 5 bases clipped from V and 3 bases from J, the junction kept 4 bases outside the gene matches. Germline CDR1 SGHRS, CDR2 YFSETQ. The CDR3 contains 15 residues.

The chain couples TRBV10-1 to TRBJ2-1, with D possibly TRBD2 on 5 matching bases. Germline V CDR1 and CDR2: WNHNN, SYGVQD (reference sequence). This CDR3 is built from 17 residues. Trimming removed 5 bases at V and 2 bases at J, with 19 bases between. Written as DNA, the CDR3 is TGCGCCAGCAGTAACGGAAGCAGAGACTATCCCTACAATGAGCAGTTCTTC. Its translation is CASSNGSRDYPYNEQFF.